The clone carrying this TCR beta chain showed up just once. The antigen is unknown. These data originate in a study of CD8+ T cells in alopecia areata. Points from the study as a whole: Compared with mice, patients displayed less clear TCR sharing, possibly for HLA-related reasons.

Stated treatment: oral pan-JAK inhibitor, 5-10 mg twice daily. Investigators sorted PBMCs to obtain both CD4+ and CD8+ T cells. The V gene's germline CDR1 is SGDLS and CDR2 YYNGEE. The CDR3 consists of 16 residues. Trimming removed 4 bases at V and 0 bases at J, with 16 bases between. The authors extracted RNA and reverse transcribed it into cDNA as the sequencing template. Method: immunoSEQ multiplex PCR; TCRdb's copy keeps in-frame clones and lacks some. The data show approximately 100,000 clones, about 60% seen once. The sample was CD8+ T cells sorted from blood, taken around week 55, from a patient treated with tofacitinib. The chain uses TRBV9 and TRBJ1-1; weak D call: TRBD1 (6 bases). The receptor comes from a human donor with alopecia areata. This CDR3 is CASSPRGRGMNTEAFF. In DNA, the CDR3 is TGTGCCAGCAGCCCCAGGGGCAGGGGCATGAACACTGAAGCTTTCTTT.